The 4 T cell receptor beta chains below come from one sample, sequenced in a study of control samples from healthy donors and cancer patients. The table came from immunoSEQ multiplex PCR; TCRdb's copy has only in-frame clones and leaves some out. The data show 12,000 or so clones, approximately 90% seen once. Specimen: formalin-fixed, paraffin-embedded tissue. These receptors were obtained from a male donor with melanoma.

V gene TRBV6-5 combines with J gene TRBJ2-2; D is unclear. There are 15 residues in the CDR3. Germline V gene sequence: CDR1 MNHEY, CDR2 SVGAGI. The V end lost 1 base, the J end lost 1 base, and 7 bases lay between the germline ends. The CDR3 nucleotides are TGTGCCAGCAGTTACTACACCCAGAACACCGGGGAGCTGTTTTTT. It yields the protein CASSYYTQNTGELFF.

The J gene is TRBJ2-3, the V gene TRBV3-1 (or the pseudogene TRBV3-2); perhaps TRBD2 as D (6 bases). Trimming left V 0 bases short and J 7 bases short, with 14 bases between. This CDR3 is 15 amino acids long. Germline V lookup: CDR1 LGHDT, CDR2 YNNKEL (reference sequence). The CDR3 region has the DNA TGTGCCAGCAGCCAAGAGTTAGCGGTAATATATACGCAGTATTTT. Encoded protein: CASSQELAVIYTQYF.

The rearrangement links TRBV9 to TRBJ2-2; the match to TRBD2 covers 14 bases. Germline loops: CDR1 SGDLS, CDR2 YYNGEE. The CDR3 covers 16 residues. V lost 0 bases to trimming and J lost 6 bases; unmatched junction nucleotides: 1. The DNA for the CDR3 is TGTGCCAGCAGCGTAGCGACTAGCGGGAGGGCCGGGGAGCTGTTTTTT. It yields the protein CASSVATSGRAGELFF.

This chain uses TRBV3-1 (or the pseudogene TRBV3-2) with TRBJ2-1, with D perhaps assigned TRBD1 or TRBD2 (5 bases each). V lost 4 bases and J 10 bases, leaving 14 bases between the germline ends. The CDR3 covers 13 residues. Germline loops: CDR1 LGHDT, CDR2 YNNKEL (reference sequence). The CDR3 spells CASSPKLGDEQFF. CDR3 DNA sequence: TGTGCCAGCAGCCCTAAACTCGGGGACGAGCAGTTCTTC.